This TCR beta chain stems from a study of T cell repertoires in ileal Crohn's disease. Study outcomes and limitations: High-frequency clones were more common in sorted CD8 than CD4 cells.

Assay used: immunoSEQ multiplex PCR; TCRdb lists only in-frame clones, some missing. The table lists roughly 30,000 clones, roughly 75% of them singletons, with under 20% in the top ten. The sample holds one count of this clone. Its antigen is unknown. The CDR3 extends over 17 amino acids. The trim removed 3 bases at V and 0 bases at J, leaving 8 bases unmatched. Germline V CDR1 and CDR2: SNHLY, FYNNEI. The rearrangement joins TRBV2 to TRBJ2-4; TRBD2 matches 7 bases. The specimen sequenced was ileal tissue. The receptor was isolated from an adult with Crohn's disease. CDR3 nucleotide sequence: TGTGCCAGCAGTGACGGGACTATGATGACAGCCAAAAACATTCAGTACTTC. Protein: CASSDGTMMTAKNIQYF. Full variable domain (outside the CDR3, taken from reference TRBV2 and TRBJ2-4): EPEVTQTPSHQVTQMGQEVILRCVPISNHLYFYWYRQILGQKVEFLVSFYNNEISEKSEIFDDQFSVERPDGSNFTLKIRSTKLEDSAMYFCASSDGTMMTAKNIQYFGAGTRLSVL.